This paragraph reports one T cell receptor beta chain. The authors' processing: Cell counts per sample came from amplifying reference gene primers. Method: immunoSEQ multiplex PCR; TCRdb's copy keeps in-frame clones and lacks some. For V, J and clone size, that table is used; D and trimming come from the DNA. The sample holds over 60,000 clones, about 89% seen once. These data belong to a study of blood T cell repertoires in COVID-19. Study as a whole: COVID-19 samples collected from the United States, Italy and Spain covered acute and convalescent phases. The cDNA or gDNA used as material had been derived from T cells, B-cell-depleted T cells, or PBMCs.

The CDR3 contains 13 residues. The V gene end was trimmed by 5 bases and the J gene end by 4 bases; junction bases not matched to a gene: 4. This TCR was recovered from a woman between 55 and 75 years old with acute or convalescent COVID-19. The sequencing sample was made of peripheral blood. The J gene is TRBJ2-7, the V gene TRBV12-3 or TRBV12-4, with 8 positions matching TRBD1. CDR3 in amino acids: CASSGQGWYEQYF. CDR3 nucleotides: TGTGCCAGCAGTGGACAGGGTTGGTACGAGCAGTACTTC.